Below, 3 T cell receptor beta chains from the same sample are listed, as sequenced in a study of cytomegalovirus exposure and HLA in healthy donors (TCRdb year 2017). Library preparation employed the immunoSEQ multiplex PCR assay. The multiplex PCR relied on a mix of 60 forward primers for TCR Vbeta segments and 13 reverse primers for TCR Jbeta segments. What TCRdb holds here is the immuneACCESS table cut down to in-frame rearrangements. Part of the clones is not present; checked against another copy, under half of the missing clones reflect an unresolved V gene, and the others are unexplained. In this sample the table shows about 76,000 clones, roughly 76% of which occur a single time. The ten largest clones capture 9.5% to 13% of the sample. The sequenced sample consisted of PBMCs. Source of these receptors: a male donor in good health and CMV-seropositive.

The V call is TRBV5-1, the J call TRBJ2-7, with TRBD1 identical over 7 bases. V shed 1 base, J shed 5 bases, and the junction held 9 bases outside the gene matches. Germline V gene data show CDR1 as SGHRS and CDR2 as YFSETQ. The CDR3 extends over 15 amino acids. For the CDR3, the DNA is TGCGCCAGCAGCTTGAGGACAGGCCCAACCCACGAGCAGTACTTC. Translation: CASSLRTGPTHEQYF.

This chain uses TRBV7-2 with TRBJ1-4, with 11 bases that match TRBD1. This CDR3 region has 14 residues. Germline CDR1 SGHTA, CDR2 FQGNSA. The V and J ends lost 4 bases and 7 bases, in that order; junction bases with no gene match: 2. The CDR3 DNA reads as TGTGCCAGCAGCTCGGGACAGGGGGGTGAAAAACTGTTTTTT. This codes for CASSSGQGGEKLFF.

V is TRBV5-1 and J is TRBJ2-2, with 8 bases that match TRBD2. There are 16 residues in the CDR3. The germline gives CDR1 SGHRS, CDR2 YFSETQ. The V gene end was trimmed by 3 bases and the J gene end by 1 base; junction bases not matched to a gene: 5. The CDR3 nucleotides read TGCGCCAGCAGCTCTACTAGCGGATTGAACACCGGGGAGCTGTTTTTT. It is translated as CASSSTSGLNTGELFF.